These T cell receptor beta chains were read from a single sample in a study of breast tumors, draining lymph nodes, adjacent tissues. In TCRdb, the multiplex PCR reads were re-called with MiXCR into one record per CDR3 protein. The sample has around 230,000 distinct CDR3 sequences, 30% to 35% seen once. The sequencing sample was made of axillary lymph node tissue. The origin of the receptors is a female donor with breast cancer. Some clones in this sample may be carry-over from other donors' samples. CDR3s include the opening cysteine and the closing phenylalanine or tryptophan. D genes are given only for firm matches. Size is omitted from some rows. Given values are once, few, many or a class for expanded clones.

TGTGCCAGTAGTACTATGGGGAACACCGGGGAGCAGTACTTC	CASSTMGNTGEQYF	-	TRBV19	TRBJ2-7	-
TGTGCCAGCAGTGAGAAATTAGCGGGGGGGCTTGGCGGGGAGCTGTTTTTT	CASSEKLAGGLGGELFF	-	TRBV2	TRBJ2-2	TRBD2
TGCAGTGCTAGAGTCCCGGGACAGGGAGGCTACGAGCAGTACTTC	CSARVPGQGGYEQYF	many	TRBV20-1	TRBJ2-7	TRBD1
TGTGCCAGTAGTGCGCGACCGGGACAGATAACGGCCTCTGGAAACGCCATATATTTT	CASSARPGQITASGNAIYF	few	TRBV19	TRBJ1-3	TRBD1
TGTGCCAGCAGTACAACACAGGGTCGCAATCAGCCCCAGCATTTT	CASSTTQGRNQPQHF	few	TRBV6-2/TRBV6-3	TRBJ1-5	-
TGCGCCAGCAGCCAAGCTAGCGGGGGGGCCGGAGATACGCAGTATTTT	CASSQASGGAGDTQYF	few	TRBV4-3	TRBJ2-3	TRBD2
-	CASSFYICSAKGGNYGYTF	-	TRBV2	TRBJ1-2	-
TGTGCCAGCAGCTACGGTTTAGCGGGGGGATTCTACAATGAGCAGTTCTTC	CASSYGLAGGFYNEQFF	-	TRBV11-2	TRBJ2-1	TRBD2
TGTGCCAGCAGCCCTCCGGGGAGCAATCAGCCCCAGCATTTT	CASSPPGSNQPQHF	many	TRBV7-9	TRBJ1-5	-
TGTGCCAGCAGTTACGGGGGAAACACCCTCCACTTT	CASSYGGNTLHF	-	TRBV6-5	TRBJ1-6	-
TGCAGTGCGGACCCTAGCAGGAAGACCCAGTACTTC	CSADPSRKTQYF	-	TRBV20-1	TRBJ2-5	-
TGTGCCAGCAGTGTCGGACAGGGCCAAGAGACCCAGTACTTC	CASSVGQGQETQYF	many	TRBV11-3	TRBJ2-5	TRBD1
TGTGCCAGCAGCCGAACTAGCTGGGGCACAGATACGCAGTATTTT	CASSRTSWGTDTQYF	many	TRBV3-1	TRBJ2-3	-
TGTGCCAGCAGTTTGACAGGGCGTCAGCCCCAGCATTTT	CASSLTGRQPQHF	many	TRBV7-3	TRBJ1-5	TRBD1
TGTGCCAGCAGCAAAGGACAGGGGGCAGCTAATGAAAAACTGTTTTTT	CASSKGQGAANEKLFF	many	TRBV11-3	TRBJ1-4	TRBD1
TGTGCCAGCAGCCCCGGGACTAGCGGGAGGGCCGCCGAGCAGTACTTC	CASSPGTSGRAAEQYF	-	TRBV7-2	TRBJ2-7	TRBD2
TGCAGCGTTGCTGGAGGTGGATCAGATACGCAGTATTTT	CSVAGGGSDTQYF	once	TRBV29-1	TRBJ2-3	-
TGCAGTGCTGGGACAGGCTTCTATGGCTCCACCTTC	CSAGTGFYGSTF	-	TRBV20-1	TRBJ1-2	TRBD1
TGTGCCAGCAGCCGCGGACAGGGGGTTAACTATGGCTACCCCTTC	CASSRGQGVNYGYPF	once	TRBV7-9	TRBJ1-2	TRBD1
TGTGCCAGTAGTATAGGTCCCGGGACAGGTACCTACGAGCAGTACTTC	CASSIGPGTGTYEQYF	many	TRBV19	TRBJ2-7	TRBD1
TGCGCCAGCAGCTTGGTTGGCAGGCAGAGCTCTGGGGCCAACGTCCTGACTTTC	CASSLVGRQSSGANVLTF	many	TRBV5-1	TRBJ2-6	-
TGTGCCAGTAGTTCCCCAAGGACAGGGACCGGGGAGCTGTTTTTT	CASSSPRTGTGELFF	many	TRBV19	TRBJ2-2	TRBD1
TGTGCCACCAGTGATCGTGCCAGTAGTGGGTCCGGTACGCAGTATTTT	CATSDRASSGSGTQYF	many	TRBV24-1	TRBJ2-3	-
TGCAGTGCTAGCCCGGCGGGAAGGACAGCTACGCAGTACTTC	CSASPAGRTATQYF	once	TRBV20-1	TRBJ2-7	-
TGTGCCAGCAGCTCTAGCGGGGGAGTTCGGGAGACCCAGCATTTT	CASSSSGGVRETQHF	-	TRBV7-9	TRBJ1-5	-
TGCGCCAGCAGCCACACACTAGCGGGAGGGCATAGTGAGCAGTTCTTC	CASSHTLAGGHSEQFF	many	TRBV4-1	TRBJ2-1	TRBD2
TGTGCCAGCAGCTTATTGACGGCGCGAGATGAGCAGTTCTTC	CASSLLTARDEQFF	many	TRBV11-2	TRBJ2-1	-
TGTGCCAGCAGCATCAGGGGGGGGGATACGCAGTATTTT	CASSIRGGDTQYF	many	TRBV7-3	TRBJ2-3	-
TGTGCCAGCAGTCTGACTAGCGGGGGGTACAATGAGCAGTTCTTC	CASSLTSGGYNEQFF	many	TRBV6-5	TRBJ2-1	TRBD2
TGTGCCAGCAGTGGCGGAGCCTTCGCCAGGGGGCTAGGGGAGACCCAGTACTTC	CASSGGAFARGLGETQYF	-	TRBV6-1	TRBJ2-5	TRBD1
TGTGCCAGCAGCCAAGGGTATAGGTATGGCTACACCTTC	CASSQGYRYGYTF	many	TRBV14	TRBJ1-2	-
TGCCAGCAGAGGACAGGGCGCCCGGATGGCTACACCTTC	CQQRTGRPDGYTF	-	TRBV29-1	TRBJ1-2	TRBD1
TGCAGCGTTGAAGATCCTTTTAGGAGGGGACAGAAAAATCAGCCCCAGCATTTT	CSVEDPFRRGQKNQPQHF	many	TRBV29-1	TRBJ1-5	TRBD1
TGTGCCAGCAGCTATAGGGGGCGTGATGAAAAACTGTTTTTT	CASSYRGRDEKLFF	many	TRBV4-2	TRBJ1-4	TRBD1
TGCAGCGTTGAAGACCGGACTAGCAGGGGATACAATGAGCAGTTCTTC	CSVEDRTSRGYNEQFF	-	TRBV29-1	TRBJ2-1	TRBD2
TGTGCCAGCACGGGACAGGGGTGTTCAACTAATGAAAAACTGTTTTTT	CASTGQGCSTNEKLFF	-	TRBV6-1	TRBJ1-4	TRBD1
TGTGCCAGCAGATGGGACCTTAACACTGAAGCTTTCTTT	CASRWDLNTEAFF	-	TRBV19	TRBJ1-1	-
TGCACCAGCAGCTTGGCCACAGGGAGGAATTCACCCCTCCACTTT	CTSSLATGRNSPLHF	-	TRBV5-1	TRBJ1-6	-
TGTGCCATCAGTGACTCGGGACAGGGATATGATGGCTACACCTTC	CAISDSGQGYDGYTF	many	TRBV10-3	TRBJ1-2	TRBD1
TGTGCCAGCAGCCAATCCGCACAGGGCACAGATACGCAGTATTTT	CASSQSAQGTDTQYF	-	TRBV7-6	TRBJ2-3	-
TGTGCCAGCAGTGAATATCGCAGCCAGGCAGGCGGCTACACCTTC	CASSEYRSQAGGYTF	many	TRBV2	TRBJ1-2	-